The next 14 T cell receptor beta chains were all read from a single sample in a study of T cells after yellow fever vaccination. TCRdb re-analysed the 5' RACE reads in MiXCR, keeping a single row per CDR3 protein. Of around 250,000 distinct CDR3 sequences in the sample, roughly 5.2% were seen once. Sequencing used CD4+ T cells sorted from PBMCs, obtained on the day of the yellow fever booster vaccination. The receptor set was obtained from a man between 18 and 29 years old who received the YFV17D yellow fever vaccine.

This chain joins TRBV18 and TRBJ2-2; 9 bases align to TRBD2. Looked up from germline, CDR1 is KGHSH and CDR2 is LQKENI. The trim removed 1 base at V and 0 bases at J, leaving 6 bases unmatched. This CDR3 spans 18 amino acids. CDR3 amino acids: CASSPRGSGGPNTGELFF. CDR3 nucleotides: TGTGCCAGCTCACCACGGGGTAGCGGGGGCCCGAACACCGGGGAGCTGTTTTTT.

This clonotype was seen at least ten times. V is TRBV12-3 or TRBV12-4 and J is TRBJ1-1; 7 bases are shared with TRBD1. After removal of 2 bases from V and 3 bases from J, the junction contained 3 bases not matched to a gene. CDR3 length: 14 amino acids. CDR3 bases: TGTGCCAGCAGTTTAACAGGGGATTACACTGAAGCTTTCTTT. This codes for CASSLTGDYTEAFF.

The table lists this clonotype with many counts. V is TRBV4-2 and J is TRBJ2-5, with D tentatively TRBD2 (5 bases). V dropped 3 bases and J dropped 2 bases, with 13 bases sitting between them. CDR3 length: 15 amino acids. The germline gives CDR1 LGHNA, CDR2 YNFKEQ. DNA for the CDR3: TGTGCCAGCAGCCAGGGTTTAGCGAGGCAAGAGACCCAGTACTTC. Translating it yields CASSQGLARQETQYF.

This clonotype has a handful of counts. The chain joins TRBV7-2 to TRBJ1-1, with D hard to call. Germline loops: CDR1 SGHTA, CDR2 FQGNSA. This CDR3 spans 14 amino acids. V was clipped by 3 bases and J by 0 bases, with 8 bases between them. CDR3 bases: TGTGCCAGCAGCTTTATCCTCATGAACACTGAAGCTTTCTTT. Residues: CASSFILMNTEAFF. The full variable domain, completed using reference TRBV7-2 and TRBJ1-1, is GAGVSQSPSNKVTEKGKDVELRCDPISGHTALYWYRQSLGQGLEFLIYFQGNSAPDKSGLPSDRFSAERTGGSVSTLTIQRTQQEDSAVYLCASSFILMNTEAFFGQGTRLTVV.

There are a few counts of this clonotype. The chain carries TRBV6-2 or TRBV6-3 and TRBJ1-1; 8 bases fit TRBD1. The V segment lost 4 bases and the J segment 4 bases; nucleotides outside the gene matches: 5. CDR3 length: 14 amino acids. CDR1 and CDR2 (germline): MNHEY, SVGEGT. CDR3 DNA: TGTGCCAGCAGTTCGCAGGGGGCGCTCACTGAAGCTTTCTTT. Protein: CASSSQGALTEAFF.

This clonotype was counted a few times. The chain links TRBV7-2 to TRBJ2-1; TRBD1 matches at 8 bases. CDR3 length: 15 residues. Germline V lookup: CDR1 SGHTA, CDR2 FQGNSA. Losses at the gene ends were 5 bases for V and 8 bases for J; bases not matched to a gene: 11. CDR3 protein: CASSRGQGNFYEQFF. Written as DNA, the CDR3 is TGTGCCAGCAGCCGAGGACAGGGAAATTTCTATGAGCAGTTCTTC.

This sequence joins TRBV19 and TRBJ2-3; TRBD1 matches at 10 bases. Germline V lookup: CDR1 LNHDA, CDR2 SQIVND (reference sequence). V shed 6 bases and J 4 bases; nucleotides not matched to a gene: 7. The CDR3 is 15 residues long. CDR3 in amino acids: CASSTPGQGPDTQYF. CDR3 bases: TGTGCCAGTAGCACTCCGGGACAGGGGCCAGATACGCAGTATTTT. Combining the CDR3 with reference TRBV19 and TRBJ2-3 gives the whole variable domain DGGITQSPKYLFRKEGQNVTLSCEQNLNHDAMYWYRQDPGQGLRLIYYSQIVNDFQKGDIAEGYSVSREKKESFPLTVTSAQKNPTAFYLCASSTPGQGPDTQYFGPGTRLTVL.

This clonotype was detected only a few times. The rearrangement uses TRBV6-6 and TRBJ1-5, with TRBD1 as a possible D gene (6 bases). The CDR3 has 15 residues. V was shortened by 3 bases and J by 9 bases, with 18 bases between the two germline ends. Germline values: CDR1 MNHNY, CDR2 SVGAGI (reference sequence). The CDR3 region has the DNA TGTGCCAGCAGTTATGACAGGACCATCGGGGGGCCCCAGCATTTT. Protein sequence: CASSYDRTIGGPQHF.

The chain links TRBV6-6 to TRBJ1-1; the match to TRBD1 covers 9 bases. Trimming took 6 bases from V and 1 from J; bases not matched to a gene: 6. The CDR3 is 15 residues long. In germline, CDR1 is MNHNY, CDR2 SVGAGI (reference sequence). The CDR3 here is CASRGTGGQNTEAFF. In DNA, the CDR3 is TGTGCCAGCAGAGGTACAGGGGGCCAGAACACTGAAGCTTTCTTT.

This clonotype was picked up a small number of times. This chain joins TRBV24-1 and TRBJ2-3; D is undetermined. The CDR3 is made up of 14 amino acids. The V and J ends lost 4 bases and 0 bases respectively, with 7 bases between them. Germline CDR1 KGHDR, CDR2 SFDVKD. CDR3 protein: CATSDRISTDTQYF. As DNA, the CDR3 is TGTGCCACCAGTGACAGAATTAGCACAGATACGCAGTATTTT.

The chain combines TRBV29-1 with TRBJ1-1, with a weak D call TRBD1 (5 bases). Germline values: CDR1 SQVTM, CDR2 ANQGSEA. Trimming pared 7 bases from V and 0 bases from J, leaving 15 bases between. The CDR3 has 14 amino acids. CDR3 loop: CSAERQYMNTEAFF. CDR3 DNA: TGCAGCGCTGAGAGACAGTACATGAACACTGAAGCTTTCTTT.

CDR3 in amino acids: CASSLPGGGGYTF. The CDR3 nucleotides are TGTGCCAGCAGCCTCCCGGGAGGGGGCGGCTACACCTTC. This chain links TRBV11-2 with TRBJ1-2, with 7 bases lining up with TRBD1. The length of the CDR3 is 13 residues. With 5 bases clipped from V and 8 bases from J, the junction kept 8 bases outside the gene matches. In germline, CDR1 is SGHAT, CDR2 FQNNGV.

J is TRBJ1-1 and V is TRBV12-3 or TRBV12-4, with D uncertain. The ends were cut back, 7 bases at V and 0 bases at J, with 9 bases in the middle. The CDR3 loop spans 13 amino acids. As DNA, the CDR3 is TGTGCCAGCACGGGAGTCATGAACACTGAAGCTTTCTTT. Protein sequence: CASTGVMNTEAFF.

This clonotype was seen at least ten times. The chain has TRBV4-3 and TRBJ2-6; either TRBD1 or TRBD2 may fit D (6 bases each). This CDR3 comprises 17 residues. Germline lookup yields CDR1 LGHNA and CDR2 YSLEER. The V end lost 6 bases, the J end lost 2 bases, and 17 bases lay between the germline ends. CDR3 DNA sequence: TGCGCCAGCAGTGGAGGGGCAGGGGTTGCTGGGGCCAACGTCCTGACTTTC. Its protein is CASSGGAGVAGANVLTF.